The clone carrying this T cell receptor (beta chain) has ten or more counts. Its antigen is unknown. These data originate in a study of T cells after posttransplantation cyclophosphamide. The V gene lost 6 bases and the J gene lost 2 bases, with 10 bases spanning the gap. This CDR3 contains 13 residues. Germline V lookup: CDR1 KGHSH, CDR2 LQKENI. Study-wide points: Later post-transplant blood repertoires were often dominated by donor CD8+ memory clones. Blood and skin or GI T cell repertoires showed limited TRB overlap.

Sequencing used immunoSEQ multiplex PCR; TCRdb keeps in-frame clones, though not all of them. The sample shows over 20,000 clones, none of them appearing just once. On the day of bone marrow donation, the related graft donor provided peripheral blood. The genes are TRBV18 and TRBJ1-2; D is unresolved. The sequenced sample consisted of PBMCs. The clonotype originates from a man aged 45 to 65 in good health, CMV-negative, and a related stem cell transplant donor. The chain's CDR3 is CASSSELNYGYTF. Written as DNA, the CDR3 is TGTGCCAGCTCCTCGGAGCTGAACTATGGCTACACCTTC.